Below are 18 T cell receptor gamma chains sequenced from a single sample in a study of gamma delta lymphoproliferative disorders and STAT genes. TCRdb made new clone calls on the multiplex PCR reads using CATT. The profile shows approximately 800 gamma-chain clones, approximately 17% of them singletons. Sequencing used genomic DNA taken from PBMCs of patients and controls. The sequencing input was blood. All receptors come from a human donor in good health.

By sample fraction, this clone is medium-sized. This chain connects TRGV9 to TRGJ1 or TRGJ2. TCRdb lists no J gene, so it was determined here by aligning the DNA to germline. The CDR3 loop spans 13 amino acids. V was pared by 3 bases and J by 3 bases, with 5 bases of the junction left unmatched. Germline V lookup: CDR1 GITISATS, CDR2 ISYDGTV (reference sequence). The CDR3 DNA follows: TGTGCCTTGTGGGAGAGAATTTATTATAAGAAACTCTTT. Its translation: CALWERIYYKKLF.

The chain combines TRGV3 with TRGJ1 or TRGJ2. In the absence of a J gene in TCRdb, the DNA was matched to germline to assign it here. This CDR3 spans 12 amino acids. After removal of 2 bases from V and 10 bases from J, the junction contained 8 bases not matched to a gene. The V gene's germline CDR1 is VTNTFY and CDR2 YDVSTARD (reference sequence). CDR3 loop: CATWDMKLKKLF. In DNA, the CDR3 is TGTGCCACCTGGGACATGAAGTTGAAGAAACTCTTT.

This clone is medium-sized (0.01 to 0.1%) by share. The rearrangement joins TRGV9 to TRGJ1 or TRGJ2. TCRdb offers no J gene call, so here the DNA was matched to germline to obtain one. The CDR3 extends over 12 amino acids. With V trimmed by 4 bases and J by 4 bases, 4 bases remained unmatched. Germline CDR1 and CDR2: GITISATS and ISYDGTV (reference sequence). Here the CDR3 reads CALWDLYYKKLF. The CDR3 DNA sequence: TGTGCCTTGTGGGACCTGTATTATAAGAAACTCTTT.

By share of the sample, this clone is medium-sized. The rearrangement uses TRGV5 and TRGJP1. Assignment of the J gene here rests on matching the DNA to germline, because TCRdb gives none. V shed 9 bases and J 6 bases; nucleotides not matched to a gene: 7. The germline V gene encodes CDR1 VINAFY and CDR2 YDVSNSKD. The CDR3 consists of 12 residues. The CDR3 coding sequence is TGTGCCACCGGGAAGTCTGGTTGGTTCAAGATATTT. This sequence encodes CATGKSGWFKIF.

By its share, this clone is large. This chain connects TRGV10 to TRGJP1. The J gene is not listed in TCRdb, so it was assigned here from a DNA match to germline. TRGV10 is noted as an ORF with a role that remains uncertain. V lost 8 bases to trimming and J lost 1 base; unmatched junction nucleotides: 5. This CDR3 has 14 residues. The DNA of the CDR3 is TGTGCTGCGTGGGACCCTACCACTGGTTGGTTCAAGATATTT. Translated, it gives CAAWDPTTGWFKIF.

This clone is termed medium-sized. The chain uses TRGV9 and TRGJ1 or TRGJ2. Assignment of the J gene here rests on matching the DNA to germline, because TCRdb gives none. The V and J ends lost 1 base and 4 bases, in that order; junction bases with no gene match: 1. Germline CDR1 and CDR2: GITISATS and ISYDGTV (reference sequence). The CDR3 has 12 residues. Here the CDR3 DNA reads TGTGCCTTGTGGGAGGTCTATTATAAGAAACTCTTT. This sequence encodes CALWEVYYKKLF.

This clone is classed as medium-sized. The chain carries TRGV2 and TRGJP2. Germline matching of the DNA provided the J gene here, since TCRdb leaves it blank. V gave up 1 base and J gave up 0 bases; unmatched junction bases: 8. The germline gives CDR1 EGSNGY, CDR2 YDSYNSKV. The CDR3 loop spans 17 amino acids. The CDR3 loop is CATWDGRNYSSDWIKTF. DNA for the CDR3: TGTGCCACCTGGGACGGACGAAACTATAGTAGTGATTGGATCAAGACGTTT.

This clone is categorized as medium-sized. V and J are TRGV9 and TRGJ1 or TRGJ2. The J gene, absent from TCRdb, was called here by matching the DNA to germline. This CDR3 comprises 14 residues. In germline, CDR1 is GITISATS, CDR2 ISYDGTV (reference sequence). With 8 bases clipped from V and 2 bases from J, the junction kept 12 bases outside the gene matches. CDR3 DNA: TGTGCCTTGTTCCATGGGGTATATTATTATAAGAAACTCTTT. Translated, it gives CALFHGVYYYKKLF.

For this clone: The amino acid sequence in TCRdb belongs to a much larger clone and departs from this DNA's translation at residue 2, likely a sequencing read error; the sequence shown is translated from the DNA. The CDR3: CTTWDRGSDWIKTF. The CDR3 region has the DNA TGTACCACCTGGGACAGAGGTAGTGATTGGATCAAGACGTTT. This chain joins TRGV3 and TRGJP2. No J gene was available from TCRdb, and it was assigned here by a germline match of the DNA. This CDR3 has 14 residues. Looked up from germline, CDR1 is VTNTFY and CDR2 is YDVSTARD (reference sequence).

In its sample, this clone ranks as medium-sized. V and J are TRGV10 and TRGJ1 or TRGJ2. The J gene, absent from TCRdb, was called here by matching the DNA to germline. TRGV10 is an ORF, and what it does is uncertain. The CDR3 spans 10 residues. V lost 8 bases, J lost 10 bases, and 6 bases stayed unmatched. CDR3 amino acids: CAAWGLKKLF. In nucleotides, the CDR3 is TGTGCTGCGTGGGGCTTAAAGAAACTCTTT.

By sample share, this clone is medium-sized. The V and J genes are TRGV2 and TRGJP2. No J gene was available from TCRdb, and it was assigned here by a germline match of the DNA. The CDR3 has 11 amino acids. Trimming cost V 5 bases and J 9 bases; bases outside gene matches: 3. Germline V gene data show CDR1 as EGSNGY and CDR2 as YDSYNSKV. CDR3 in amino acids: CATWANWIKTF. The CDR3 nucleotides read TGTGCCACCTGGGCCAATTGGATCAAGACGTTT.

This clone is categorized as large (0.1 to 1%). The chain employs TRGV8 and TRGJ1 or TRGJ2. Assignment of the J gene here rests on matching the DNA to germline, because TCRdb gives none. V shed 1 base and J 2 bases; nucleotides not matched to a gene: 11. Germline V lookup: CDR1 VENAVY, CDR2 YDSYNSRV. CDR3 length: 16 amino acids. The CDR3 protein is CATWDSKGSDYYKKLF. CDR3 bases: TGTGCCACCTGGGATAGTAAGGGCTCGGATTATTATAAGAAACTCTTT.

Regarding this clone: The amino acid sequence in TCRdb belongs to a much larger clone and departs from this DNA's translation at residue 6, likely a sequencing read error; the sequence shown is translated from the DNA. The CDR3: CATWDDRSDWIKTF. The DNA for the CDR3 is TGTGCCACCTGGGATGATAGGAGTGATTGGATCAAGACGTTT. The chain couples TRGV4 to TRGJP2. TCRdb supplies no J gene; here it was assigned by aligning the nucleotide sequence to germline. Per germline, CDR1 EGSTGY and CDR2 YDSYTSSV. The CDR3 consists of 14 residues.

This clone ranks as medium-sized (0.01 to 0.1%). This CDR3 reads CAAWDYTRKLF. Here the CDR3 DNA reads TGTGCTGCGTGGGATTATACTAGGAAACTCTTT. The chain employs TRGV10 and TRGJ1 or TRGJ2. The J gene comes from matching the DNA to germline here; TCRdb lacks it. TRGV10 is sorted into the ORF group, with uncertain function. The CDR3 is 11 residues long. V lost 8 bases to trimming and J lost 12 bases; unmatched junction nucleotides: 11.

By its share, this clone is medium-sized. The genes are TRGV2 and TRGJ1 or TRGJ2. Since TCRdb gives no J gene, matching the DNA to germline was used here to assign it. V was clipped by 0 bases and J by 7 bases; unmatched bases: 6. The germline V gene has CDR1 EGSNGY and CDR2 YDSYNSKV. CDR3 length: 13 residues. The DNA for the CDR3 is TGTGCCACCTGGGACGGGCCTCACTATAAGAAACTCTTT. This gives the protein CATWDGPHYKKLF.

This clone is judged large. The chain carries TRGV4 and TRGJP1. The J gene, not given by TCRdb, was assigned here from a germline match of the nucleotide sequence. The junction had 12 bases not matched to a gene; V was cut back by 12 bases and J by 2 bases. In germline, CDR1 is EGSTGY, CDR2 YDSYTSSV. The CDR3 has 14 residues. As DNA, the CDR3 is TGTGCCTCACGCGGGCGGACCACTGGTTGGTTCAAGATATTT. Encoded protein: CASRGRTTGWFKIF.

This clone ranks as medium-sized. The J gene is TRGJ1 or TRGJ2, the V gene TRGV8. TCRdb gives no J gene; it was assigned here by matching the DNA to germline. The V segment lost 5 bases and the J segment 2 bases; nucleotides outside the gene matches: 9. Germline CDR1 reads VENAVY; CDR2 reads YDSYNSRV. This CDR3 spans 14 amino acids. CDR3 sequence (DNA): TGTGCCACCTGGGCAGAAGGGGATTATTATAAGAAACTCTTT. It yields the protein CATWAEGDYYKKLF.

This clone is termed large. The genes are TRGV10 and TRGJ1 or TRGJ2. Here the J gene was assigned by germline matching of the DNA, as TCRdb has none. TRGV10 is reported as an ORF; its role is uncertain. With 8 bases clipped from V and 10 bases from J, the junction kept 18 bases outside the gene matches. The CDR3 loop spans 14 amino acids. For the CDR3, the DNA is TGTGCTGCGTGGGATCCTAAACGTGGGATAAAGAAACTCTTT. The encoded protein is CAAWDPKRGIKKLF.